Listed below are T cell receptor beta chains from one sample, sequenced in a study of shared clonotypes between healthy human individuals. Clones were read by immunoSEQ multiplex PCR, and TCRdb kept only the in-frame ones, dropping some. The sample yields millions of clones, around nine tenths seen once. The sample comprised naive CD4+ T cells sorted from blood. The receptors come from a man between 18 and 29 years old in good health. Both conserved end residues are part of each CDR3. The order of the fields is clone size, V gene, CDR3 length, D gene, J gene, CDR3 DNA, CDR3 protein. The D gene is left open where the match is weak. Expanded clones get a size class; other rows say once, few or many, or leave the size out.

once	TRBV19	13	NA	TRBJ2-5	TGTGCCAGTAGTGGGACGTACCAAGAGACCCAGTACTTC	CASSGTYQETQYF
once	TRBV5-5	14	NA	TRBJ2-5	TGTGCCAGCAGCTTGGGGACAGTCCAAGAGACCCAGTACTTC	CASSLGTVQETQYF
NA	TRBV6-1	15	NA	TRBJ1-6	TGTGCCAGCATTTCCGACAGTCTCGGGGATTCACCCCTCCACTTT	CASISDSLGDSPLHF
NA	TRBV4-3	15	NA	TRBJ2-2	TGCGCCAGCGGGCCTGTCGGGTTAGACACCGGGGAGCTGTTTTTT	CASGPVGLDTGELFF
NA	TRBV6-4	18	TRBD2	TRBJ2-1	TGTGCCAGCAGTGACGGCACTAGCGGGGGCTCTACTAACAATGAGCAGTTCTTC	CASSDGTSGGSTNNEQFF
NA	TRBV4-3	16	TRBD2	TRBJ2-5	TGCGCCAGCAGCCAAGAACCGGCGGGAGCAATGGAGACCCAGTACTTC	CASSQEPAGAMETQYF
NA	TRBV2	13	NA	TRBJ2-5	TGTGCCAGCAGTGCAGAGTACCAAGAGACCCAGTACTTC	CASSAEYQETQYF
NA	TRBV7-3	13	NA	TRBJ1-2	TGTGCCAGCAGCCTCGACCGGACCTATGGCTACACCTTC	CASSLDRTYGYTF
NA	TRBV5-6	14	TRBD1	TRBJ2-7	TGTGCCAGCAGTCCCGGGACAGGGTCCTACGAGCAGTACTTC	CASSPGTGSYEQYF
once	TRBV5-4	16	TRBD1	TRBJ1-1	TGTGCCAGCAGCTTACAGGGGGTAAGGGTGAACACTGAAGCTTTCTTT	CASSLQGVRVNTEAFF
NA	TRBV5-1	15	TRBD2	TRBJ2-3	TGCGCCAGCAGCCCGACTAGCGGGGGTGGAGATACGCAGTATTTT	CASSPTSGGGDTQYF
NA	TRBV27	17	NA	TRBJ2-2	TGTGCCAGCAGTACCGCTCGGGACTGGGAAAACACCGGGGAGCTGTTTTTT	CASSTARDWENTGELFF
NA	TRBV4-3	15	TRBD1	TRBJ1-2	TGCGCCAGCAGCCAGGGACAGGGGTCTTTCCATGGCTACACCTTC	CASSQGQGSFHGYTF
NA	TRBV5-1	14	NA	TRBJ2-7	TGCGCCAGCAGCTACGGGCCACCCCCCGAGGAGCAGTACTTC	CASSYGPPPEEQYF
NA	TRBV6-5	15	NA	TRBJ2-7	TGTGCCAGCAGTTACGGCTGGGCAGACTCCTACGAGCAGTACTTC	CASSYGWADSYEQYF
NA	TRBV28	17	NA	TRBJ2-1	TGTGCCAGCACCCTACGGCCTGCAGGGCTAGGGTACAATGAGCAGTTCTTC	CASTLRPAGLGYNEQFF
NA	TRBV29-1	11	NA	TRBJ2-1	TGCAGCGTTGTCCGGGGCCATGAGCAGTTCTTC	CSVVRGHEQFF
NA	TRBV19	15	NA	TRBJ2-1	TGTGCCAGTAGAGGATGGGGCAGCTCCTACAATGAGCAGTTCTTC	CASRGWGSSYNEQFF
NA	TRBV19	17	NA	TRBJ2-5	TGTGCCAGTAGTAGGGGCTGGGCAGACATCACACAAGAGACCCAGTACTTC	CASSRGWADITQETQYF
NA	TRBV2	15	TRBD1	TRBJ2-1	TGTGCCAGCAGTGAAACGGGACAGGGGGCGAATGAGCAGTTCTTC	CASSETGQGANEQFF
NA	TRBV5-1	16	NA	TRBJ2-3	TGCGCCAGCAGCTTGGGGAAGGGGGGACCCACAGATACGCAGTATTTT	CASSLGKGGPTDTQYF
NA	TRBV10-3	14	TRBD1	TRBJ1-1	TGTGCCATCAGCCCGACAGGGGCGAACACTGAAGCTTTCTTT	CAISPTGANTEAFF
few	TRBV6-1	13	NA	TRBJ1-1	TGTGCCAGCAGTGGGCAAAGGAACACTGAAGCTTTCTTT	CASSGQRNTEAFF
NA	TRBV10-1	15	TRBD1	TRBJ2-7	TGCGCCAGCAGTGAGAGGGGGACAGGGACCTACGAGCAGTACTTC	CASSERGTGTYEQYF
NA	TRBV25-1	14	NA	TRBJ2-7	TGTGCCAGCAGTGAATTGGACAACTCCTACGAGCAGTACTTC	CASSELDNSYEQYF
NA	TRBV10-3	13	TRBD1	TRBJ2-7	TGTGCCAGTACGGACAGGGAAAGCTACGAGCAGTACTTC	CASTDRESYEQYF
NA	TRBV28	12	NA	TRBJ2-7	TGTGCCAGCAGAGCGGGCTTAGGCGAGCAGTACTTC	CASRAGLGEQYF
NA	TRBV10-3	15	NA	TRBJ2-1	TGTGCCATCAGTGGGGGGACCAGGGGATACAATGAGCAGTTCTTC	CAISGGTRGYNEQFF